Shown below are 29 T cell receptor beta chains from a single sample sequenced in a study of T cell repertoires in cytomegalovirus infection. From the reads, TCRdb called clonotypes with MiXCR, one entry per CDR3 protein. The table shows around 280,000 distinct CDR3 sequences, with roughly an eighth occurring only once. Material for sequencing was PBMCs. The receptors shown here come from a human donor in good health (CMV status not recorded). Some clones in this sample may be carry-over from other donors' samples.

The chain uses TRBV15 and TRBJ1-3, with a tentative D call TRBD1 (5 bases). The germline V gene has CDR1 LNHNV and CDR2 YYDKDF (reference sequence). With 1 base removed from V and 0 bases from J, the gap between germline ends came to 13 bases. CDR3 length: 17 residues. The CDR3 nucleotides read TGTGCCACCAGCAGAGGTGCCTCCGGGACCTCTGGAAACACCATATATTTT. This encodes CATSRGASGTSGNTIYF.

This clonotype was picked up many times. DNA for the CDR3: TGTGCCAGCAGCTTAGCCCTGCTAGGGGGCGAGCAGTACTTC. This codes for CASSLALLGGEQYF. The chain links TRBV7-2 to TRBJ2-7; TRBD1 is a possible D gene (6 bases). There are 14 residues in the CDR3. Germline V gives CDR1 SGHTA, CDR2 FQGNSA. The V and J ends lost 0 bases and 6 bases respectively, with 12 bases between them.

This clonotype was picked up a small number of times. V usage is TRBV20-1 and J usage is TRBJ2-1; possible D gene TRBD1, 6 bases. Trimming left V 0 bases short and J 2 bases short, with 14 bases between. The germline V gene has CDR1 DFQATT and CDR2 SNEGSKA (reference sequence). The CDR3 is 16 residues long. CDR3 coding DNA: TGCAGTGCTAGAGATGGGGGATCAGGGGCCTACAATGAGCAGTTCTTC. The encoded protein is CSARDGGSGAYNEQFF.

The rearrangement joins TRBV29-1 to TRBJ2-5; D might be TRBD2 (6 bases). The CDR3 runs 12 residues. The germline V gene has CDR1 SQVTM and CDR2 ANQGSEA. V was pared by 5 bases and J by 6 bases, with 13 bases between. This CDR3 reads CSVTRGKKTQYF. The CDR3 coding sequence is TGCAGCGTTACCCGGGGGAAAAAGACCCAGTACTTC. Variable domain in full (rest from reference TRBV29-1 and TRBJ2-5): SAVISQKPSRDICQRGTSLTIQCQVDSQVTMMFWYRQQPGQSLTLIATANQGSEATYESGFVIDKFPISRPNLTFSTLTVSNMSPEDSSIYLCSVTRGKKTQYFGPGTRLLVL.

This clonotype was recorded a few times. The V and J genes are TRBV4-1 and TRBJ1-5, with 7 bases that match TRBD1. The CDR3 is 15 amino acids. J lost 5 bases, V lost 4 bases, and 8 bases had no gene match. CDR1 and CDR2 from the germline V gene are MGHRA and YSYEKL. CDR3 nucleotides: TGCGCCAGCAGCCCCCCGGGACAGACCGATCAGCCCCAGCATTTT. Protein sequence: CASSPPGQTDQPQHF.

The table lists this clonotype with many counts. This chain links TRBV7-9 with TRBJ2-7, with D perhaps assigned TRBD1 or TRBD2 (5 bases each). Trimming stripped 3 bases from V and 4 bases from J, with 16 bases between. Germline V gene data show CDR1 as SEHNR and CDR2 as FQNEAQ (reference sequence). The length of the CDR3 is 15 residues. CDR3 protein: CASSFERDPRYEQYF. The CDR3 DNA follows: TGTGCCAGCAGCTTCGAAAGGGACCCCCGGTACGAGCAGTACTTC.

This clonotype was counted many times. This chain connects TRBV4-3 to TRBJ2-7; no clear D. Germline V gene lookup returns CDR1 LGHNA and CDR2 YSLEER. The V and J ends lost 0 bases and 5 bases respectively, with 14 bases between them. There are 15 residues in the CDR3. The CDR3 DNA follows: TGCGCCAGCAGCCAAGAAATTGGATCTGTAAACGAGCAGTACTTC. Translating gives CASSQEIGSVNEQYF.

A few counts support this clonotype. The V and J genes are TRBV28 and TRBJ2-2, with 8 bases that match TRBD1. Germline V gene data show CDR1 as MDHEN and CDR2 as SYDVKM. The J segment lost 4 bases and the V segment lost 5 bases, leaving 6 bases of the junction unmatched. This CDR3 has 15 residues. The CDR3 loop is CASSPLDRATGELFF. The CDR3 region has the DNA TGTGCCAGCAGTCCCTTGGACAGGGCCACCGGGGAGCTGTTTTTT.

Ten or more counts support this clonotype. The chain carries TRBV11-1 and TRBJ1-1; tentative D call: TRBD1 (5 bases). Trimming removed 5 bases at V and 0 bases at J, with 16 bases between. Germline assignment: CDR1 SGHAT and CDR2 FQDESV (reference sequence). The CDR3 totals 16 residues. CDR3 protein: CASSPVGATLNTEAFF. The CDR3 nucleotides are TGTGCCAGCAGCCCCGTTGGGGCGACCCTGAACACTGAAGCTTTCTTT.

This clonotype was picked up a small number of times. The chain joins TRBV10-3 to TRBJ2-1; 11 bases are a match to TRBD2. CDR1 is ENHRY and CDR2 is SYGVKD in the germline V gene. This CDR3 region has 13 residues. Trimming removed 8 bases from V and 8 bases from J; junction bases left unmatched: 5. CDR3 sequence (DNA): TGTGCCATCCGTAGCGGGGGGGCCGATGAGCAGTTCTTC. Translation gives CAIRSGGADEQFF.

V and J are TRBV28 and TRBJ1-3; D is possibly TRBD1 (5 bases). Between the trimmed V and J ends, which lost 2 bases and 0 bases, there was a span of 11 bases. The CDR3 is 16 residues long. CDR1 and CDR2 from the germline V gene are MDHEN and SYDVKM. CDR3 nucleotide sequence: TGTGCCAGCAGTTTAGACAGTGAATACTCTGGAAACACCATATATTTT. It translates to CASSLDSEYSGNTIYF. The variable domain in full, completed from reference TRBV28 and TRBJ1-3, reads DVKVTQSSRYLVKRTGEKVFLECVQDMDHENMFWYRQDPGLGLRLIYFSYDVKMKEKGDIPEGYSVSREKKERFSLILESASTNQTSMYLCASSLDSEYSGNTIYFGEGSWLTVV.

V and J are TRBV5-6 and TRBJ2-1, with D tentatively TRBD1 (5 bases). The CDR3 length is 13 residues. The V end lost 3 bases, the J end lost 9 bases, and 13 bases lay between the germline ends. CDR1 and CDR2 (germline): SGHDT, YYEEEE. Here the CDR3 DNA reads TGTGCCAGCAGCTGGACGGGTAGGGGTGAGCAGTTCTTC. It is translated as CASSWTGRGEQFF.

CDR3 sequence reads: CASSRQGPRGNIQYF. In DNA form, the CDR3 reads TGTGCCAGCAGCCGCCAGGGACCGCGGGGAAACATTCAGTACTTC. This chain connects TRBV7-9 to TRBJ2-4; D may be TRBD2 (6 bases). This CDR3 has 15 amino acids. Trimming removed 5 bases at V and 6 bases at J, with 17 bases between. In germline, CDR1 is SEHNR, CDR2 FQNEAQ (reference sequence).

This clonotype was seen many times. The V call is TRBV7-3, the J call TRBJ2-1; no firm D call. Germline assignment: CDR1 SGHTA and CDR2 FQGTGA. The CDR3 runs to 15 residues. Trimming left V 0 bases short and J 6 bases short, with 12 bases between. The CDR3 reads CASSLTVAFFNEQFF. CDR3 DNA: TGTGCCAGCAGCTTAACGGTCGCGTTTTTCAATGAGCAGTTCTTC.

This clonotype was detected only a few times. The V gene is TRBV6-5, the J gene TRBJ1-4, with D tentatively TRBD1 (6 bases). Germline CDR1 reads MNHEY; CDR2 reads SVGAGI. CDR3 length equals 14 residues. The germline V and J ends were trimmed by 0 bases and 7 bases, with 9 bases remaining between them. For the CDR3, the DNA is TGTGCCAGCAGTTACTCACCACAGGGTGAAAAACTGTTTTTT. This encodes CASSYSPQGEKLFF.

This clonotype was observed many times. This chain uses TRBV12-3 or TRBV12-4 with TRBJ1-2; 9 positions agree with TRBD1. The ends lost 4 bases at V and 4 bases at J; junction bases unmatched: 13. The length of the CDR3 is 17 residues. CDR3 nucleotide sequence: TGTGCCAGCAGTTCCCGAATGTCGGACAGGGGAATCTATGGCTACACCTTC. Amino acid sequence: CASSSRMSDRGIYGYTF.

This clonotype was observed at least ten times. V gene TRBV28 combines with J gene TRBJ2-7; 9 bases fit TRBD1. Germline assignment: CDR1 MDHEN and CDR2 SYDVKM. This CDR3 comprises 16 residues. The V and J ends lost 7 bases and 3 bases, in that order; junction bases with no gene match: 13. CDR3 sequence reads: CASTRGDRGGFYEQYF. CDR3 nucleotide sequence: TGTGCCAGCACCAGAGGAGACAGGGGGGGCTTCTACGAGCAGTACTTC. The complete variable domain, with remaining parts taken from reference TRBV28 and TRBJ2-7, reads DVKVTQSSRYLVKRTGEKVFLECVQDMDHENMFWYRQDPGLGLRLIYFSYDVKMKEKGDIPEGYSVSREKKERFSLILESASTNQTSMYLCASTRGDRGGFYEQYFGPGTRLTVT.

This clonotype was recorded a few times. This sequence joins TRBV20-1 and TRBJ2-3; 9 bases are shared with TRBD2. The V segment lost 7 bases and the J segment 0 bases; nucleotides outside the gene matches: 14. This CDR3 spans 17 amino acids. The germline V gene encodes CDR1 DFQATT and CDR2 SNEGSKA (reference sequence). DNA of the CDR3: TGCAGTGTGTTTCTTCTCCGACTAGCGGCTAGCACAGATACGCAGTATTTT. It codes for CSVFLLRLAASTDTQYF.

At least ten counts were recorded for this clonotype. The chain is built from TRBV10-3 and TRBJ2-7; 8 nucleotides align to TRBD2. The germline V gene has CDR1 ENHRY and CDR2 SYGVKD. This CDR3 has 13 residues. V trimming: 6 bases; J trimming: 4 bases; junction bases outside the gene matches: 5. CDR3 sequence (DNA): TGTGCCATCAGCGGGGGGGCCATATACGAGCAGTACTTC. It translates to CAISGGAIYEQYF.

This clonotype was seen a few times. The rearrangement joins TRBV29-1 to TRBJ2-7, with 7 nucleotides matching TRBD1. The CDR3 is 12 amino acids. The V gene end was trimmed by 7 bases and the J gene end by 3 bases; junction bases not matched to a gene: 6. Germline lookup yields CDR1 SQVTM and CDR2 ANQGSEA. The CDR3 loop is CSAQGQLYEQYF. CDR3 DNA sequence: TGCAGCGCCCAGGGACAGCTCTACGAGCAGTACTTC.

The V gene is TRBV12-3 or TRBV12-4, the J gene TRBJ2-1; D perhaps matches TRBD2 (6 bases). V lost 2 bases and J 5 bases, leaving 7 bases between the germline ends. The CDR3 is made up of 13 amino acids. CDR3 region: CASSLWGDNEQFF. CDR3 coding DNA: TGTGCCAGCAGTTTATGGGGGGACAATGAGCAGTTCTTC.

The J gene is TRBJ1-2, the V gene TRBV14; 9 bases align to TRBD1. This CDR3 is built from 16 residues. Per the germline V gene, CDR1 is SGHDN and CDR2 is FVKESK. Trimming took 0 bases from V and 8 from J; bases not matched to a gene: 10. CDR3 nucleotides: TGTGCCAGCAGCCAAGACCACAGGGGGCTTTCGGGCGGCTACACCTTC. Translation gives CASSQDHRGLSGGYTF.

The rearrangement joins TRBV29-1 to TRBJ2-5, with D possibly TRBD2 on 6 matching bases. Trimming took off 7 bases at V and 5 bases at J, with 14 bases between the two ends. This CDR3 is 12 amino acids long. Germline CDR1 and CDR2: SQVTM and ANQGSEA. CDR3 residues: CSARDSRETQYF. The CDR3 bases are TGCAGCGCTCGGGACTCGCGGGAGACCCAGTACTTC. The whole variable domain, filled in from reference TRBV29-1 and TRBJ2-5, reads SAVISQKPSRDICQRGTSLTIQCQVDSQVTMMFWYRQQPGQSLTLIATANQGSEATYESGFVIDKFPISRPNLTFSTLTVSNMSPEDSSIYLCSARDSRETQYFGPGTRLLVL.

This clonotype was counted at least ten times. J is TRBJ2-4 and V is TRBV6-2 or TRBV6-3; D gene unclear. CDR3 length: 16 amino acids. V gave up 2 bases and J gave up 0 bases, with 11 bases separating them. The germline V gene has CDR1 MNHEY and CDR2 SVGEGT. The CDR3 DNA follows: TGTGCCAGCAGTTACCATCGGATCCTAGCCAAAAACATTCAGTACTTC. Translation gives CASSYHRILAKNIQYF.

This clonotype occurred many times. The rearrangement joins TRBV29-1 to TRBJ1-4, with D tentatively TRBD1 (5 bases). The CDR3 contains 13 residues. Trimming shortened V by 0 bases and J by 6 bases, and 8 bases separated the two germline ends. Germline V lookup: CDR1 SQVTM, CDR2 ANQGSEA. CDR3 sequence: CSVEDGTDEKLFF. CDR3 in DNA: TGCAGCGTTGAAGACGGGACGGATGAAAAACTGTTTTTT.

This clonotype has more than one count but fewer than ten. The rearrangement uses TRBV29-1 and TRBJ2-3; D is possibly TRBD1 or TRBD2 (5 bases each). Germline V gene sequence: CDR1 SQVTM, CDR2 ANQGSEA. With 4 bases removed from V and 0 bases from J, the gap between germline ends came to 11 bases. The CDR3 runs 14 residues. CDR3 in amino acids: CSVVVGGSTDTQYF. CDR3 DNA sequence: TGCAGCGTTGTCGTTGGGGGTAGCACAGATACGCAGTATTTT.

CDR3 sequence: CASSQARDHYGYTF. CDR3 sequence (DNA): TGCGCCAGCAGCCAAGCTCGGGACCACTATGGCTACACCTTC. The chain couples TRBV4-1 to TRBJ1-2; D is perhaps TRBD1 (5 bases). V shed 1 base and J shed 3 bases, with 9 bases lying between them. The CDR3 consists of 14 residues. Looked up from germline, CDR1 is MGHRA and CDR2 is YSYEKL.

This clonotype was counted many times. The chain uses TRBV7-2 and TRBJ2-7, with 7 positions matching TRBD2. V shed 3 bases and J 1 base; nucleotides not matched to a gene: 6. Per the germline V gene, CDR1 is SGHTA and CDR2 is FQGNSA. This CDR3 is 15 amino acids long. CDR3 region: CASSFAAAGSYEQYF. The CDR3 DNA reads TGTGCCAGCAGCTTCGCAGCAGCGGGGTCCTACGAGCAGTACTTC.

This sequence joins TRBV9 and TRBJ2-1; D might be TRBD1 or TRBD2, each matching 5 bases. Between the trimmed V and J ends, which lost 0 bases and 7 bases, there was a span of 11 bases. This CDR3 is 14 amino acids long. Looked up from germline, CDR1 is SGDLS and CDR2 is YYNGEE. This chain's CDR3 is CASSVAGLGNEQFF. The CDR3 coding sequence is TGTGCCAGCAGCGTAGCGGGGCTCGGGAATGAGCAGTTCTTC.